This record covers a single T cell receptor (beta chain). The sample has other DNA sequences that encode this CDR3 too. Per germline, CDR1 SGHAT and CDR2 FQNNGV. The CDR3 sequence is 13 residues long. The V and J ends lost 0 bases and 2 bases respectively, with 4 bases between them. This record belongs to a study of blood T cell repertoires in COVID-19. As for the study in general: In each case, the material was cDNA or gDNA derived from T cells, B-cell-depleted T cells, or PBMCs.

Under the authors' procedure: Amplifying reference gene primers gave estimates of nucleated cell counts. Here immunoSEQ multiplex PCR was the method, and the copy in TCRdb shows in-frame clones only, minus some. Clonal size and the V and J genes are those of that table, whereas D and trimming came from the DNA. The top ten hold just over 8% of the sample, which has about 480,000 clones, 70% to 90% seen once. Self-reported history from a screening survey and questionnaire set each donor's cohort. The chain has TRBV11-2 and TRBJ1-1; D unclear. This TCR was recovered from a woman aged 60 to 75 who had recovered from COVID-19. The sample comprised PBMCs or T cells enriched from blood (not recorded which). This CDR3 is CASSLDLNTEAFF. In nucleotides, the CDR3 is TGTGCCAGCAGCTTAGATCTCAACACTGAAGCTTTCTTT.